The 10 T cell receptor beta chains below come from one sample, sequenced in a study of T cell repertoires in cytomegalovirus infection. TCRdb fed the reads into MiXCR, producing one record per CDR3 protein. This table holds about 770,000 distinct CDR3 sequences, around 29% found once. Antigen specificity for these receptors is unknown. The source was cultured CD8+ T cells from PBMCs, collected from culture after CMV antigen stimulation. These receptors all stem from a human donor in good health (CMV status not recorded). Some clones in this sample may be carry-over from other donors' samples.

The chain combines TRBV4-1 with TRBJ2-1; tentative D call: TRBD1 (6 bases). In germline, CDR1 is MGHRA, CDR2 YSYEKL. V was pared by 4 bases and J by 10 bases, with 11 bases between. This CDR3 contains 12 residues. The CDR3, as DNA: TGCGCCAGCAGCCTCTCAGGGGAGGAGCAGTTCTTC. It is translated as CASSLSGEEQFF.

This clonotype showed up just a few times. This sequence joins TRBV20-1 and TRBJ2-7; no firm D call. The CDR3 has 14 amino acids. V gave up 4 bases and J gave up 0 bases, with 13 bases separating them. Germline V gives CDR1 DFQATT, CDR2 SNEGSKA (reference sequence). CDR3 coding DNA: TGCAGTGCTACCCCTCGGCCAACCTCCTACGAGCAGTACTTC. This codes for CSATPRPTSYEQYF.

The rearrangement joins TRBV28 to TRBJ1-2, with D possibly being TRBD1 (6 bases). The CDR3 has 13 residues. Germline-derived CDR1 and CDR2 are MDHEN and SYDVKM. Trimming left V 3 bases short and J 7 bases short, with 12 bases between. The CDR3 region has the DNA TGTGCCAGCAGTTTCACTGGGGGGCCTGGCTACACCTTC. Residues: CASSFTGGPGYTF.

This clonotype has only a few counts. The rearrangement uses TRBV7-6 and TRBJ2-3; maybe TRBD1 (5 bases). V gave up 5 bases and J gave up 3 bases, with 12 bases separating them. Germline CDR1 is SGHVS and CDR2 is FNYEAQ. The CDR3 contains 14 residues. The CDR3 loop reads CASSPRRETDTQYF. CDR3 sequence (DNA): TGTGCCAGCAGCCCTCGCAGGGAAACAGATACGCAGTATTTT.

This clonotype was observed many times. The chain employs TRBV20-1 and TRBJ1-1; D call uncertain. V shed 4 bases and J shed 1 base, with 16 bases lying between them. The germline CDR1 and CDR2 sequences are DFQATT and SNEGSKA (reference sequence). The CDR3 covers 15 residues. CDR3 bases: TGCAGTGCTAACCCCGGTGGGGTTGCGAACACTGAAGCTTTCTTT. As protein: CSANPGGVANTEAFF.

This clonotype was picked up many times. This chain links TRBV7-6 with TRBJ2-7; D is unclear. The germline V gene encodes CDR1 SGHVS and CDR2 FNYEAQ. The V end lost 1 base, the J end lost 3 bases, and 7 bases lay between the germline ends. CDR3 length: 13 residues. CDR3 residues: CASSLGGVYEQYF. CDR3 sequence (DNA): TGTGCCAGCAGCTTAGGGGGTGTCTACGAGCAGTACTTC.

The chain carries TRBV20-1 and TRBJ2-4; TRBD2 is a possible D gene (5 bases). The V and J ends lost 0 bases and 3 bases respectively, with 15 bases between them. CDR1 and CDR2 (germline): DFQATT, SNEGSKA (reference sequence). This CDR3 has 16 residues. The CDR3 DNA sequence: TGCAGTGCTAGAGATCTAGTCGGACTTGACAAAAACATTCAGTACTTC. This sequence encodes CSARDLVGLDKNIQYF.

This clonotype has just a few counts. The gene calls are TRBV5-6 and TRBJ1-1; D gene ambiguous. This CDR3 has 12 residues. Trimming pared 5 bases from V and 7 bases from J, leaving 12 bases between. Germline CDR1 and CDR2: SGHDT and YYEEEE. CDR3 in amino acids: CASSVRWGEAFF. The CDR3 region has the DNA TGTGCCAGCAGTGTGAGGTGGGGTGAAGCTTTCTTT.

V usage is TRBV12-3 or TRBV12-4 and J usage is TRBJ1-4; a possible D gene is TRBD1 (5 bases). This CDR3 is 16 amino acids long. V lost 3 bases and J 0 bases, leaving 11 bases between the germline ends. The CDR3 loop is CASSLGGGATNEKLFF. CDR3 in DNA: TGTGCCAGCAGTTTGGGGGGGGGTGCAACTAATGAAAAACTGTTTTTT.

The chain has TRBV6-6 and TRBJ1-5; maybe TRBD1 (6 bases). V lost 0 bases and J 5 bases, leaving 14 bases between the germline ends. From germline, CDR1 is MNHNY and CDR2 SVGAGI (reference sequence). The CDR3 is 16 amino acids. The CDR3 DNA reads as TGTGCCAGCAGTTACTCCTTTGGGGGGGCCCATCAGCCCCAGCATTTT. Translated: CASSYSFGGAHQPQHF.